This TCR beta chain was observed in a study of blood T cell repertoires in COVID-19. Overall study: PBMCs, B-cell-depleted T cells, or T cells provided the cDNA or gDNA that made up the material.

The CDR3 is 18 amino acids. The ends lost 1 base at V and 2 bases at J; junction bases unmatched: 13. Germline assignment: CDR1 MNHEY and CDR2 SMNVEV (reference sequence). The table came from immunoSEQ multiplex PCR; TCRdb's copy has only in-frame clones and leaves some out. The sample yields about 300,000 clones, roughly 90% seen once. The chain joins TRBV27 to TRBJ1-2; 7 bases fit TRBD1. Sample: peripheral blood. This TCR was recovered from a man aged 18-30 years who had recovered from COVID-19. The CDR3: CASSLYRGLFGSNYGYTF. CDR3 DNA sequence: TGTGCCAGCAGTTTATACAGGGGACTGTTCGGCTCAAACTATGGCTACACCTTC.